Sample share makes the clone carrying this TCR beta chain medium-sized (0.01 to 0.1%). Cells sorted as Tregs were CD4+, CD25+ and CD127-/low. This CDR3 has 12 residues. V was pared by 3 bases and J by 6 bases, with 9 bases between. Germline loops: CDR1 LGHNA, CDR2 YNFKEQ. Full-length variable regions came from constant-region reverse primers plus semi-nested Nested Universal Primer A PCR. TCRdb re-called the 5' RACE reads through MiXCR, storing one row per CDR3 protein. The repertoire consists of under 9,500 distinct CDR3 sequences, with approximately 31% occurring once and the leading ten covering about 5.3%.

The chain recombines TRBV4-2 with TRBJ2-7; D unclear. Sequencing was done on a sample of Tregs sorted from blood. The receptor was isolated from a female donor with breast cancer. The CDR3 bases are TGTGCCAGCAGCCACCCTAAAGGCGAGCAGTACTTC. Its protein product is CASSHPKGEQYF.